This entry lists 27 T cell receptor beta chains sequenced from one sample in a study of blood T cell repertoires in COVID-19. Measured with immunoSEQ multiplex PCR; TCRdb has only the in-frame clones, and not every one. The repertoire holds about 250,000 clones, 85% to 90% seen once, with roughly a sixth in the top ten. Sequenced sample: PBMCs or T cells enriched from blood (not recorded which). Every receptor here comes from a man aged 18 to 29 who had recovered from COVID-19.

This chain links TRBV4-1 with TRBJ2-7; 7 bases match TRBD1. The CDR3 covers 16 residues. Germline CDR1 reads MGHRA; CDR2 reads YSYEKL. V was clipped by 4 bases and J by 2 bases; unmatched bases: 11. The CDR3 region is CASSLLIRGPTYEQYF. CDR3 DNA sequence: TGCGCCAGCAGCCTTTTAATAAGGGGGCCAACCTACGAGCAGTACTTC.

This sequence joins TRBV7-5 and TRBJ2-7; the listed D gene, TRBD1, was not tested against the DNA. TRBV7-5 is annotated as a pseudogene. The CDR3 contains 15 residues. CDR3 sequence reads: CARGFPGQGAYEQYF. The DNA for the CDR3 is TGTGCCAGAGGCTTCCCGGGACAGGGGGCCTACGAGCAGTACTTC.

The V call is TRBV19, the J call TRBJ1-5; the match to TRBD1 covers 11 bases. Germline values: CDR1 LNHDA, CDR2 SQIVND (reference sequence). The junction had 5 bases not matched to a gene; V was cut back by 6 bases and J by 4 bases. This CDR3 is 15 amino acids long. The CDR3 loop reads CASSRGTGGNQPQHF. CDR3 in DNA: TGTGCCAGTAGCCGAGGGACAGGGGGGAATCAGCCCCAGCATTTT.

The chain couples TRBV18 to TRBJ2-7; TRBD1 might be the D (6 bases). The CDR3 covers 15 residues. CDR1 and CDR2 (germline): KGHSH, LQKENI. The V and J ends lost 3 bases and 2 bases respectively, with 14 bases between them. The CDR3, as DNA: TGTGCCAGCTCACCCTCAGGACAGACAGCCTACGAGCAGTACTTC. Translating it yields CASSPSGQTAYEQYF.

V and J are TRBV18 and TRBJ1-2; D gene ambiguous. CDR3 length: 13 residues. The V gene's germline CDR1 is KGHSH and CDR2 LQKENI. V gave up 2 bases and J gave up 11 bases, with 15 bases separating them. The CDR3 loop is CASSPFVEELYTF. CDR3 coding DNA: TGTGCCAGCTCACCATTTGTTGAGGAACTGTACACCTTC.

The J gene is TRBJ1-5, the V gene TRBV4-1; D is unresolved. Germline V CDR1 and CDR2: MGHRA, YSYEKL. This CDR3 has 15 residues. V lost 0 bases and J lost 2, with 8 bases in between. The chain's CDR3 is CASSQEQQGNQPQHF. The CDR3 DNA is TGCGCCAGCAGCCAAGAGCAGCAGGGCAATCAGCCCCAGCATTTT.

The chain links TRBV7-6 to TRBJ1-6; 7 bases align to TRBD1. CDR1 and CDR2 from the germline V gene are SGHVS and FNYEAQ. V lost 5 bases to trimming and J lost 4 bases; unmatched junction nucleotides: 8. The CDR3 loop spans 16 amino acids. CDR3 protein: CASSPGAGGYNSPLHF. CDR3 DNA: TGTGCCAGCAGCCCCGGGGCAGGGGGGTATAATTCACCCCTCCACTTT.

The V gene is TRBV29-1, the J gene TRBJ1-2, with a weak D call TRBD1 (5 bases). The CDR3 runs 12 residues. Germline loops: CDR1 SQVTM, CDR2 ANQGSEA. V shed 6 bases and J shed 0 bases, with 8 bases lying between them. The chain's CDR3 is CSVGQSNYGYTF. CDR3 in DNA: TGCAGCGTCGGACAATCTAACTATGGCTACACCTTC.

The V and J genes are TRBV28 and TRBJ2-1; 13 nucleotides align to TRBD2. With V trimmed by 5 bases and J by 8 bases, 12 bases remained unmatched. Germline loops: CDR1 MDHEN, CDR2 SYDVKM. The length of the CDR3 is 17 residues. The chain's CDR3 is CASSPRTSGGYDYEQFF. In DNA, the CDR3 is TGTGCCAGCAGTCCCCGGACTAGCGGGGGTTATGACTATGAGCAGTTCTTC. Using reference TRBV28 and TRBJ2-1 for the parts outside the CDR3, the full variable domain is DVKVTQSSRYLVKRTGEKVFLECVQDMDHENMFWYRQDPGLGLRLIYFSYDVKMKEKGDIPEGYSVSREKKERFSLILESASTNQTSMYLCASSPRTSGGYDYEQFFGPGTRLTVL.

The sample holds one count of this clone. The chain joins TRBV19 to TRBJ1-1; D gene uncertain. The CDR3 contains 12 residues. Trimming removed 6 bases from V and 3 bases from J, with 8 bases in between. CDR1 and CDR2 from the germline V gene are LNHDA and SQIVND (reference sequence). CDR3: CASRSPYTEAFF. As DNA, the CDR3 is TGTGCCAGTAGATCCCCATACACTGAAGCTTTCTTT.

The chain carries TRBV19 and TRBJ1-5; no reliable D call. V was shortened by 9 bases and J by 0 bases, with 12 bases between the two germline ends. CDR3 length: 14 residues. Per germline, CDR1 LNHDA and CDR2 SQIVND (reference sequence). The CDR3 DNA sequence: TGTGCCAGCTCCATCAGCGCTAGCAATCAGCCCCAGCATTTT. As protein: CASSISASNQPQHF.

CDR3 nucleotide sequence: TGTGCCAGCAGCTTAGACTCTTATGGCTACACCTTC. It yields the protein CASSLDSYGYTF. The chain joins TRBV11-2 to TRBJ1-2, with D uncertain. Germline V gene lookup returns CDR1 SGHAT and CDR2 FQNNGV. With 0 bases removed from V and 5 bases from J, the gap between germline ends came to 4 bases. CDR3 length: 12 residues.

The V gene is TRBV2, the J gene TRBJ1-4; D not resolved. CDR1 SNHLY and CDR2 FYNNEI come from the germline V gene. Deletions cut 7 bases from V and 7 bases from J, with 13 bases between. CDR3 length: 13 amino acids. In nucleotides, the CDR3 is TGTGCCAGCATGAAGACTAAAAGTGAAAAACTGTTTTTT. Translated: CASMKTKSEKLFF. Filled out from reference TRBV2 and TRBJ1-4, the complete variable domain reads EPEVTQTPSHQVTQMGQEVILRCVPISNHLYFYWYRQILGQKVEFLVSFYNNEISEKSEIFDDQFSVERPDGSNFTLKIRSTKLEDSAMYFCASMKTKSEKLFFGSGTQLSVL.

The V call is TRBV19, the J call TRBJ1-5, with D tentatively TRBD1 (5 bases). Germline V gives CDR1 LNHDA, CDR2 SQIVND (reference sequence). The CDR3 spans 16 residues. The V gene lost 1 base and the J gene lost 4 bases, with 14 bases spanning the gap. CDR3 nucleotides: TGTGCCAGTAGTATAGGGCGTCAGGGACTTAATCAGCCCCAGCATTTT. Translated, it gives CASSIGRQGLNQPQHF.

CDR3 DNA: TGTGCCAGCAGCTTGTGGTTGGTCACAGATACCCACTATGGCTACACCTTC. This gives the protein CASSLWLVTDTHYGYTF. The V call is TRBV5-4, the J call TRBJ1-2, with unresolved D. The germline gives CDR1 SGHNT, CDR2 YYREEE (reference sequence). The V and J ends lost 1 base and 3 bases respectively, with 19 bases between them. The CDR3 spans 17 residues.

CDR3 region: CSATVSYEQYF. The CDR3 DNA is TGCAGCGCGACAGTCAGTTACGAGCAGTACTTC. This chain uses TRBV29-1 with TRBJ2-7; D is perhaps TRBD1 (5 bases). V was clipped by 7 bases and J by 4 bases, with 11 bases between them. The CDR3 runs to 11 residues. CDR1 and CDR2 from the germline V gene are SQVTM and ANQGSEA.

V usage is TRBV7-2 and J usage is TRBJ2-5; the match to TRBD2 covers 8 bases. Germline CDR1 reads SGHTA; CDR2 reads FQGNSA. The CDR3 sequence is 15 residues long. Germline trimming cut 1 base from V and 6 bases from J; bases unmatched to any gene: 7. The DNA of the CDR3 is TGTGCCAGCAGCTTAGATCCTAGCGGGTCGAAGACCCAGTACTTC. Its translation: CASSLDPSGSKTQYF.

The chain employs TRBV19 and TRBJ1-6; 7 bases are a match to TRBD1. The trim removed 5 bases at V and 7 bases at J, leaving 11 bases unmatched. Germline V gene data show CDR1 as LNHDA and CDR2 as SQIVND (reference sequence). The CDR3 is made up of 16 amino acids. The DNA of the CDR3 is TGTGCCAGTAGTCGACTACCAGACAGGGAAAATTCACCCCTCCACTTT. This encodes CASSRLPDRENSPLHF.

The CDR3 nucleotides are TGTGCCAGCAGCATATTACAGGGGAACTATGGCTACACCTTC. This codes for CASSILQGNYGYTF. The rearrangement uses TRBV5-4 and TRBJ1-2, with 7 bases lining up with TRBD1. The CDR3 length is 14 residues. V was clipped by 4 bases and J by 2 bases; unmatched bases: 5. Germline CDR1 is SGHNT and CDR2 is YYREEE (reference sequence). The full variable domain, in which reference TRBV5-4 and TRBJ1-2 provide the parts outside the CDR3, is ETGVTQSPTHLIKTRGQQVTLRCSSQSGHNTVSWYQQALGQGPQFIFQYYREEENGRGNFPPRFSGLQFPNYSSELNVNALELDDSALYLCASSILQGNYGYTFGSGTRLTVV.

The rearrangement uses TRBV7-8 and TRBJ2-5; 8 bases fit TRBD2. The V and J ends lost 7 bases and 1 base, in that order; junction bases with no gene match: 2. The CDR3 is made up of 13 amino acids. Germline V gives CDR1 SGHVS, CDR2 FQNEAQ. CDR3: CASMRGVQETQYF. Written as DNA, the CDR3 is TGTGCCAGCATGCGGGGGGTCCAAGAGACCCAGTACTTC.

The J gene is TRBJ1-2, the V gene TRBV4-1, with 7 bases fitting TRBD1. The CDR3 has 18 amino acids. CDR1 and CDR2 from the germline V gene are MGHRA and YSYEKL. V shed 1 base, J shed 6 bases, and the junction held 17 bases outside the gene matches. The CDR3 reads CASSQVFLPPGQRNGYTF. The CDR3 nucleotides are TGCGCCAGCAGCCAAGTTTTCCTCCCTCCGGGACAGAGAAATGGCTACACCTTC.

V and J are TRBV4-2 and TRBJ2-5, with a weak D call TRBD2 (6 bases). CDR1 is LGHNA, CDR2 YNFKEQ, per germline. Trimming took off 4 bases at V and 0 bases at J, with 6 bases between the two ends. This CDR3 comprises 13 residues. The CDR3 DNA reads TGTGCCAGCAGCCGGGACTACCAAGAGACCCAGTACTTC. This codes for CASSRDYQETQYF.

CDR3 sequence: CASSFQGSRIEKLFF. Here the CDR3 DNA reads TGTGCCAGCAGTTTCCAGGGCTCGCGAATCGAAAAACTGTTTTTT. The rearrangement joins TRBV28 to TRBJ1-4, with D perhaps TRBD1 (5 bases). The CDR3 totals 15 residues. Germline V gene data show CDR1 as MDHEN and CDR2 as SYDVKM. V lost 3 bases and J 8 bases, leaving 16 bases between the germline ends.

This clone was counted between two and nine times. This chain uses TRBV19 with TRBJ1-2; TRBD1 matches 9 bases. CDR1 is LNHDA, CDR2 SQIVND, per germline (reference sequence). The CDR3 is 16 amino acids. V was pared by 5 bases and J by 2 bases, with 9 bases of the junction left unmatched. CDR3 nucleotide sequence: TGTGCCAGTAGTCTTGGACTAGGACAGGGGAACTATGGCTACACCTTC. Its translation: CASSLGLGQGNYGYTF.

This clone appeared a single time. V usage is TRBV7-3 and J usage is TRBJ2-1, with TRBD2 matching 11 bases. The CDR3 consists of 15 residues. V shed 2 bases and J 6 bases; nucleotides not matched to a gene: 3. Germline loops: CDR1 SGHTA, CDR2 FQGTGA. In DNA, the CDR3 is TGTGCCAGCAGCTTACAACTAGCGGGAGCCAATGAGCAGTTCTTC. It is translated as CASSLQLAGANEQFF.

The V call is TRBV5-1, the J call TRBJ1-1; no clear D gene. Germline CDR1 reads SGHRS; CDR2 reads YFSETQ. The CDR3 has 16 residues. The V gene lost 1 base and the J gene lost 7 bases, with 20 bases spanning the gap. The CDR3 loop is CASSLTRLGGFLEAFF. The CDR3 DNA is TGCGCCAGCAGCTTGACCCGCCTCGGAGGCTTTCTTGAAGCTTTCTTT.

V usage is TRBV19 and J usage is TRBJ1-1; D not certain. This CDR3 is built from 13 residues. Looked up from germline, CDR1 is LNHDA and CDR2 is SQIVND (reference sequence). V was trimmed by 5 bases and J by 1 base, leaving 8 bases between them. Here the CDR3 DNA reads TGTGCCAGTAGTTGGGCCCGGAACACTGAAGCTTTCTTT. The encoded protein is CASSWARNTEAFF.